This entry features one T cell receptor (beta chain) sequence. Semi-nested PCR with Nested Universal Primer A followed constant-region reverse priming of full-length variable regions. TCRdb used MiXCR to reprocess the 5' RACE reads, holding one entry per CDR3 protein. The data contain 7,200 or so distinct CDR3 sequences, approximately 40% of them singletons. CD4+CD45RO+CD25- cells were isolated as memory CD4+ T cells. The sample was memory CD4+ T cells sorted from blood. Subset noted: memory CD4+ T cells, CD4+CD45RO+CD25-. This sequence originates from a female donor with breast cancer.

CDR3 sequence: CSATQNNNEQFF. The CDR3 DNA is TGCAGTGCTACTCAGAATAACAATGAGCAGTTCTTC. The chain recombines TRBV20-1 with TRBJ2-1; D remains ambiguous. This CDR3 is 12 amino acids long. Trimming stripped 4 bases from V and 5 bases from J, with 9 bases between. Germline assignment: CDR1 DFQATT and CDR2 SNEGSKA (reference sequence).